These T cell receptor beta chains were read from a single sample in a study of blood T cell repertoires in COVID-19. Here immunoSEQ multiplex PCR was the method, and the copy in TCRdb shows in-frame clones only, minus some. The sample carries 150,000 to 200,000 clones, 90% recorded once. Specimen: peripheral blood. Receptors originate from a man in his sixties with active or convalescent COVID-19. The CDR3 runs from the conserved cysteine through the conserved F or W. D genes are given only for firm matches. Some rows mark clone size as missing; the rest say once, few, many or name a class of expanded clone.

d_call: -
cdr3_length: 15
clone_size: -
j_call: TRBJ2-7
v_call: TRBV7-8
cdr3_nt: TGTGCCAGCAGCTTACAGCCCCAGGGGATCTACGAGCAGTACTTC
cdr3_aa: CASSLQPQGIYEQYF

d_call: -
cdr3_length: 11
clone_size: -
j_call: TRBJ2-7
v_call: TRBV7-9
cdr3_nt: TGTGCCAGCAGCCAGATCTACGAGCAGTACTTC
cdr3_aa: CASSQIYEQYF

d_call: TRBD1
cdr3_length: 14
clone_size: -
j_call: TRBJ1-5
v_call: TRBV19
cdr3_nt: TGTGCCAGTAGTTACGGGACAGGAAATCAGCCCCAGCATTTT
cdr3_aa: CASSYGTGNQPQHF

d_call: TRBD1
cdr3_length: 16
clone_size: -
j_call: TRBJ1-1
v_call: TRBV10-3
cdr3_nt: TGTGCCATCAGTGCCTACGGACAGGGGGCGCGCACTGAAGCTTTCTTT
cdr3_aa: CAISAYGQGARTEAFF

d_call: -
cdr3_length: 15
clone_size: -
j_call: TRBJ2-3
v_call: TRBV2
cdr3_nt: TGTGCCAGCACCCCGGTCCAACCTCGGGCAGATACGCAGTATTTT
cdr3_aa: CASTPVQPRADTQYF

d_call: -
cdr3_length: 14
clone_size: -
j_call: TRBJ2-6
v_call: TRBV7-8
cdr3_nt: TGTGCCAGCAGCCCCTCCTCTGGGGCCAACGTCCTGACTTTC
cdr3_aa: CASSPSSGANVLTF

d_call: -
cdr3_length: 16
clone_size: -
j_call: TRBJ1-3
v_call: TRBV18
cdr3_nt: TGTGCCAGCTCACCTTGGACAGAGAGCTCTGGAAACACCATATATTTT
cdr3_aa: CASSPWTESSGNTIYF

d_call: TRBD2
cdr3_length: 17
clone_size: -
j_call: TRBJ2-5
v_call: TRBV3-1/TRBV3-2
cdr3_nt: TGTGCCAGCAGCCAAGATAGGGGACTAGCGGGACTGGAGACCCAGTACTTC
cdr3_aa: CASSQDRGLAGLETQYF

d_call: -
cdr3_length: 17
clone_size: -
j_call: TRBJ2-2
v_call: TRBV3-1/TRBV3-2
cdr3_nt: TGTGCCAGCAGCCAAGATGCCCAGCGGATAAACACCGGGGAGCTGTTTTTT
cdr3_aa: CASSQDAQRINTGELFF

d_call: -
cdr3_length: 14
clone_size: -
j_call: TRBJ1-1
v_call: TRBV27
cdr3_nt: TGTGCCAGTGGGCAGGGGCTTGGGAACACTGAAGCTTTCTTT
cdr3_aa: CASGQGLGNTEAFF

d_call: -
cdr3_length: 12
clone_size: few
j_call: TRBJ1-2
v_call: TRBV7-2
cdr3_nt: TGTGCCAGCAGCTTAGCCCCAGGGCCCGACTCCTTC
cdr3_aa: CASSLAPGPDSF

d_call: -
cdr3_length: 15
clone_size: -
j_call: TRBJ2-5
v_call: TRBV11-3
cdr3_nt: TGTGCCAGCAGCCAGAGGCGGGGGCTCCAAGAGACCCAGTACTTC
cdr3_aa: CASSQRRGLQETQYF

d_call: -
cdr3_length: 15
clone_size: -
j_call: TRBJ2-7
v_call: TRBV28
cdr3_nt: TGTGCCAGCAGTTTATTAGACAGGAGAGCCTACGAGCAGTACTTC
cdr3_aa: CASSLLDRRAYEQYF

d_call: -
cdr3_length: 15
clone_size: -
j_call: TRBJ1-3
v_call: TRBV6-5
cdr3_nt: TGTGCCAGCAGTTACTCCCCAGGGGAAGGAAACACCATATATTTT
cdr3_aa: CASSYSPGEGNTIYF

d_call: -
cdr3_length: 13
clone_size: -
j_call: TRBJ1-1
v_call: TRBV10-3
cdr3_nt: TGTGCTATTAGAGGCTCGCTGAACACTGAAGCTTTCTTT
cdr3_aa: CAIRGSLNTEAFF

d_call: -
cdr3_length: 15
clone_size: few
j_call: TRBJ1-1
v_call: TRBV15
cdr3_nt: TGTGCCACCAGCAGATTACCCTTGAGGAACACTGAAGCTTTCTTT
cdr3_aa: CATSRLPLRNTEAFF

d_call: -
cdr3_length: 15
clone_size: -
j_call: TRBJ1-2
v_call: TRBV7-7
cdr3_nt: TGTGCCAGCAGCTTATCGCCCCCGGGGAGCCGTGGCTACACCTTC
cdr3_aa: CASSLSPPGSRGYTF

d_call: -
cdr3_length: 14
clone_size: -
j_call: TRBJ1-2
v_call: TRBV28
cdr3_nt: TGTGCCAGCAGTCAGGGGCCGCCGCCCTATGGCTACACCTTC
cdr3_aa: CASSQGPPPYGYTF

d_call: TRBD1
cdr3_length: 14
clone_size: -
j_call: TRBJ2-7
v_call: TRBV11-2
cdr3_nt: TGTGCCAGCAGCTTACTGGGACAGGGGGCGCCGCAGTACTTC
cdr3_aa: CASSLLGQGAPQYF

d_call: -
cdr3_length: 13
clone_size: few
j_call: TRBJ2-7
v_call: TRBV7-9
cdr3_nt: TGTGCCAGCAGCGATAGGACAGTCTACGAGCAGTACTTC
cdr3_aa: CASSDRTVYEQYF

d_call: -
cdr3_length: 15
clone_size: -
j_call: TRBJ2-7
v_call: TRBV4-1
cdr3_nt: TGCGCCAGCAGCGCTAATATGCTAAGCTCCTACGAGCAGTACTTC
cdr3_aa: CASSANMLSSYEQYF

d_call: -
cdr3_length: 16
clone_size: -
j_call: TRBJ1-1
v_call: TRBV18
cdr3_nt: TGTGCCAGCTCCCTCGGCGCGGGCAGATTAAACACTGAAGCTTTCTTT
cdr3_aa: CASSLGAGRLNTEAFF